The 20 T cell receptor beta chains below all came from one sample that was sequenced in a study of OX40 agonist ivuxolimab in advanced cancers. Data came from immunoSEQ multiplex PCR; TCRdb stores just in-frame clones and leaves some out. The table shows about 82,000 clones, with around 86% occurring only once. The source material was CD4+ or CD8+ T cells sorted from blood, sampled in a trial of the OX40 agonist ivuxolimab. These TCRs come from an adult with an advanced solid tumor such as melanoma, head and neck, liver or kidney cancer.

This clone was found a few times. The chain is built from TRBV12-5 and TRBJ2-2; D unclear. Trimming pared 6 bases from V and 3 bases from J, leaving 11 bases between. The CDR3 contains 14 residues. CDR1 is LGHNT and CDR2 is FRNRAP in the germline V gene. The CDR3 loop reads CASGPRQDTGELFF. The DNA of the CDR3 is TGTGCTAGTGGACCGAGGCAGGACACCGGGGAGCTGTTTTTT.

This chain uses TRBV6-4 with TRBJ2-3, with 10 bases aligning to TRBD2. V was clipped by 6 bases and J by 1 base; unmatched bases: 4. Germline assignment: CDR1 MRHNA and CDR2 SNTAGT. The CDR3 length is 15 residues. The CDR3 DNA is TGTGCCAGCAGCCGCGGGACTAGCGGCACAGATACGCAGTATTTT. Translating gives CASSRGTSGTDTQYF.

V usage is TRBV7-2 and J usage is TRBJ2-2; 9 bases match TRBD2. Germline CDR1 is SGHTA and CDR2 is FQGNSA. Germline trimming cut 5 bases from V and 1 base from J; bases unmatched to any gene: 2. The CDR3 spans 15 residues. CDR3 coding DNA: TGTGCCAGCAGCAGAGCGGGGGGGAACACCGGGGAGCTGTTTTTT. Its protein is CASSRAGGNTGELFF.

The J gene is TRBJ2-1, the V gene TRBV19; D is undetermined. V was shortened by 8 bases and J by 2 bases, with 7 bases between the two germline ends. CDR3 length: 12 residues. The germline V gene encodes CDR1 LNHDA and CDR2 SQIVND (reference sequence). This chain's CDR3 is CASQGTYNEQFF. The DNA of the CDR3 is TGTGCCAGTCAAGGGACCTACAATGAGCAGTTCTTC.

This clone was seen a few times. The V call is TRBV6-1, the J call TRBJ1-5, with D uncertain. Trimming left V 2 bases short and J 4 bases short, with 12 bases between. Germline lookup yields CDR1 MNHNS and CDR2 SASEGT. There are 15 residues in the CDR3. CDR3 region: CASSEFNGGNQPQHF. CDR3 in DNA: TGTGCCAGCAGTGAATTTAACGGTGGTAATCAGCCCCAGCATTTT.

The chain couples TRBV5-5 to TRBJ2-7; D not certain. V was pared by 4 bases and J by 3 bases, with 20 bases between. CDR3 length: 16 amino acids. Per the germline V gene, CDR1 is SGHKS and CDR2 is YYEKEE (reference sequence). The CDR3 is CASSQMYGSPNYEQYF. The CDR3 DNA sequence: TGTGCCAGCAGCCAAATGTATGGTAGCCCGAACTACGAGCAGTACTTC.

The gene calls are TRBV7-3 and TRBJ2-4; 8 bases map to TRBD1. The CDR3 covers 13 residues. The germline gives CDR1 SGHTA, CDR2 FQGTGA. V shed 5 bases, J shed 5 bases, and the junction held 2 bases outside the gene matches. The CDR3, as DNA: TGTGCCAGCAGCATGGACAGGGAAAACATTCAGTACTTC. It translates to CASSMDRENIQYF.

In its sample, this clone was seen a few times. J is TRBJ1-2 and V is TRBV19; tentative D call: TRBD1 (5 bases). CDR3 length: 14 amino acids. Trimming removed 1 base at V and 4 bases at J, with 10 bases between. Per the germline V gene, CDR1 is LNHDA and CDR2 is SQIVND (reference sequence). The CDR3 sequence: CASSIAGITYGYTF. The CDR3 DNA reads TGTGCCAGTAGTATAGCAGGGATTACCTATGGCTACACCTTC.

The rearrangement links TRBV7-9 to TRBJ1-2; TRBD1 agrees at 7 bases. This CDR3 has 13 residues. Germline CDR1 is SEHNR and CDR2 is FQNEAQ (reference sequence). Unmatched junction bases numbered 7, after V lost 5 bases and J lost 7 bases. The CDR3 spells CASSPTGDPGYTF. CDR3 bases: TGTGCCAGCAGCCCAACAGGGGACCCTGGCTACACCTTC.

CDR3: CASCRLNTEAFF. In DNA, the CDR3 is TGTGCCAGCTGTAGGCTGAACACTGAAGCTTTCTTT. V gene TRBV11-1 combines with J gene TRBJ1-1, with no clear D. V was pared by 8 bases and J by 0 bases, with 7 bases between. Germline CDR1 reads SGHAT; CDR2 reads FQDESV (reference sequence). This CDR3 has 12 residues.

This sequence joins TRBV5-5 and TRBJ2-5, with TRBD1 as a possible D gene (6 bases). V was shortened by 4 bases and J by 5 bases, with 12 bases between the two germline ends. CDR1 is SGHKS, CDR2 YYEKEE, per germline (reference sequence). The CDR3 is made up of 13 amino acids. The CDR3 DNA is TGTGCCAGCAGCATCCGGGACACCGAGACCCAGTACTTC. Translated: CASSIRDTETQYF.

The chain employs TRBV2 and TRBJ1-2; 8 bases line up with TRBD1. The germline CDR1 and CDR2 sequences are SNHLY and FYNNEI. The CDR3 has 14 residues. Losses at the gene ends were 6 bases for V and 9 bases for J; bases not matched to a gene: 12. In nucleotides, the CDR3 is TGTGCCAGCAGAGACAGGGGAGTGGTGTTGAGCTACACCTTC. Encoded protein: CASRDRGVVLSYTF. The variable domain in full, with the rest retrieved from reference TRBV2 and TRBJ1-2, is EPEVTQTPSHQVTQMGQEVILRCVPISNHLYFYWYRQILGQKVEFLVSFYNNEISEKSEIFDDQFSVERPDGSNFTLKIRSTKLEDSAMYFCASRDRGVVLSYTFGSGTRLTVV.

CDR3 protein: CASKYVVNEQFF. The DNA for the CDR3 is TGTGCCAGCAAATATGTGGTAAATGAGCAGTTCTTC. This chain joins TRBV7-9 and TRBJ2-1, with unresolved D. CDR3 length equals 12 residues. Germline CDR1 is SEHNR and CDR2 is FQNEAQ (reference sequence). V gave up 7 bases and J gave up 7 bases, with 11 bases separating them. The complete variable domain, with remaining parts taken from reference TRBV7-9 and TRBJ2-1, reads DTGVSQNPRHKITKRGQNVTFRCDPISEHNRLYWYRQTLGQGPEFLTYFQNEAQLEKSRLLSDRFSAERPKGSFSTLEIQRTEQGDSAMYLCASKYVVNEQFFGPGTRLTVL.

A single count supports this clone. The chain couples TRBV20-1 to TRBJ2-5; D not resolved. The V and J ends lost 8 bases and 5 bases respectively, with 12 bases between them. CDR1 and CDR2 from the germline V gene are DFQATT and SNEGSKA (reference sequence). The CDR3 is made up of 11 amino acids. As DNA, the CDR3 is TGCAGTTCCTCACATGGTGAGACCCAGTACTTC. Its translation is CSSSHGETQYF.

The CDR3 protein is CASSIDSYNSPLHF. The CDR3 DNA reads as TGTGCCAGTAGTATCGACAGTTATAATTCACCCCTCCACTTT. This rearrangement joins TRBV19 to TRBJ1-6; TRBD1 might be the D (5 bases). The CDR3 sequence is 14 residues long. CDR1 and CDR2 (germline): LNHDA, SQIVND (reference sequence). V lost 3 bases to trimming and J lost 4 bases, with 7 bases between them. Drawing the rest from reference TRBV19 and TRBJ1-6, the complete variable domain is DGGITQSPKYLFRKEGQNVTLSCEQNLNHDAMYWYRQDPGQGLRLIYYSQIVNDFQKGDIAEGYSVSREKKESFPLTVTSAQKNPTAFYLCASSIDSYNSPLHFGNGTRLTVT.

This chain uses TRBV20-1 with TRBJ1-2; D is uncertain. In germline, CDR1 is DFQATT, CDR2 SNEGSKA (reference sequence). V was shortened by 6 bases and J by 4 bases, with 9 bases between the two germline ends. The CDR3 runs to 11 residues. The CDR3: CSAPTPYGYTF. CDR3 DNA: TGCAGTGCCCCAACCCCCTATGGCTACACCTTC.

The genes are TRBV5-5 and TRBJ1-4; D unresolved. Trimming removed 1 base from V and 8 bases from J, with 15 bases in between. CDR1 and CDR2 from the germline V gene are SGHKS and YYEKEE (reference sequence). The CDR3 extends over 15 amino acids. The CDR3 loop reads CASSLWAGEEEKLFF. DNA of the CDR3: TGTGCCAGCAGCTTGTGGGCAGGCGAGGAAGAAAAACTGTTTTTT.

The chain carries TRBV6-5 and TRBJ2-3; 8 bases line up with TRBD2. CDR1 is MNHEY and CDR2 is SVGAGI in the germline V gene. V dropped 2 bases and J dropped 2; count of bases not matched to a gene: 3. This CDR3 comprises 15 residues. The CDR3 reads CASSYGGGSTDTQYF. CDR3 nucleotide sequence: TGTGCCAGCAGTTACGGCGGGGGGTCCACAGATACGCAGTATTTT.

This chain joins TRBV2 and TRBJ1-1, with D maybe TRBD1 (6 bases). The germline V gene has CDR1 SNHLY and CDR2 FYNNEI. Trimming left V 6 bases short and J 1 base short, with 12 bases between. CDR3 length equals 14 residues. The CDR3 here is CASRSGGGNTEAFF. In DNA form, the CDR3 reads TGTGCCAGCAGGAGCGGGGGCGGGAACACTGAAGCTTTCTTT. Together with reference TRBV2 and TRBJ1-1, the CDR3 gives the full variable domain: EPEVTQTPSHQVTQMGQEVILRCVPISNHLYFYWYRQILGQKVEFLVSFYNNEISEKSEIFDDQFSVERPDGSNFTLKIRSTKLEDSAMYFCASRSGGGNTEAFFGQGTRLTVV.

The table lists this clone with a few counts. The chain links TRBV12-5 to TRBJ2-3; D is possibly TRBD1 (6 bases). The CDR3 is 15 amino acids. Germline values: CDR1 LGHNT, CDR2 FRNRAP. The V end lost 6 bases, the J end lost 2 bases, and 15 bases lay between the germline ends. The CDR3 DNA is TGTGCTAGTGGCGCCGGGACAATCAACACAGATACGCAGTATTTT. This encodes CASGAGTINTDTQYF.